The 19 T cell receptor beta chains below all came from one sample that was sequenced in a study of OX40 agonist ivuxolimab in advanced cancers. Sequencing was performed with immunoSEQ multiplex PCR; in TCRdb, only in-frame clones are kept and a portion is missing. The sample carries tens of thousands of clones, about four fifths recorded once. This sample comprised CD4+ or CD8+ T cells sorted from blood, obtained in a trial of the OX40 agonist ivuxolimab. These receptors were collected from an adult with an advanced solid tumor such as melanoma, head and neck, liver or kidney cancer.

The chain is built from TRBV9 and TRBJ2-1; D perhaps matches TRBD2 (6 bases). In germline, CDR1 is SGDLS, CDR2 YYNGEE. V shed 7 bases and J shed 4 bases, with 18 bases lying between them. The CDR3 length is 15 residues. CDR3 coding DNA: TGTGCCAGCGGGGAGGAAGGACTTACGTACAATGAGCAGTTCTTC. It is translated as CASGEEGLTYNEQFF.

CDR3 protein: CASSGRTGGRDTEAFF. Here the CDR3 DNA reads TGTGCCAGCAGCGGTAGGACAGGGGGTCGGGATACTGAAGCTTTCTTT. V and J are TRBV9 and TRBJ1-1; 10 nucleotides align to TRBD1. The CDR3 spans 16 residues. The trim removed 3 bases at V and 5 bases at J, leaving 10 bases unmatched. CDR1 and CDR2 from the germline V gene are SGDLS and YYNGEE.

The table lists this clone with a few counts. Germline and junction disagree at one end, which may indicate a read error. The rearrangement uses TRBV6-1 and TRBJ2-1, with D maybe TRBD2 (5 bases). The CDR3 runs to 16 residues. CDR1 is MNHNS, CDR2 SASEGT, per germline. CDR3 sequence (DNA): TGTGCCAGCAGAGAAGGACTGCGGAGCTCCTACAATGAGCAGTTCTTC. The encoded protein is CASREGLRSSYNEQFF.

By proportion, this clone is medium-sized. V usage is TRBV30 and J usage is TRBJ2-2, with no clear D. Germline V gives CDR1 GTSNPN, CDR2 SVGIG (reference sequence). Trimming took 3 bases from V and 4 from J, leaving 12 bases between them. This CDR3 is 14 amino acids long. DNA of the CDR3: TGTGCCTGGAGGAGCAAGAAAGGCACCGGGGAGCTGTTTTTT. Translating it yields CAWRSKKGTGELFF. The full variable domain, with the rest looked up from reference TRBV30 and TRBJ2-2, is SQTIHQWPATLVQPVGSPLSLECTVEGTSNPNLYWYRQAAGRGLQLLFYSVGIGQISSEVPQNLSASRPQDRQFILSSKKLLLSDSGFYLCAWRSKKGTGELFFGEGSRLTVL.

V gene TRBV9 combines with J gene TRBJ2-2, with D possibly TRBD2 on 5 matching bases. With 0 bases removed from V and 7 bases from J, the gap between germline ends came to 16 bases. CDR3 size: 16 residues. CDR1 is SGDLS, CDR2 YYNGEE, per germline. The CDR3 sequence is CASSVVSHASIGELFF. The CDR3 DNA follows: TGTGCCAGCAGCGTAGTGAGCCACGCTAGCATCGGGGAGCTGTTTTTT.

This rearrangement joins TRBV4-3 to TRBJ2-7; possibly TRBD1 for D (5 bases). Deletions cut 5 bases from V and 5 bases from J, with 19 bases between. From germline, CDR1 is LGHNA and CDR2 YSLEER. This CDR3 is 15 amino acids long. In DNA form, the CDR3 reads TGCGCCAGCAGCGTAACCAGGGATTCTGCGGACGAGCAGTACTTC. Translated, it gives CASSVTRDSADEQYF.

The rearrangement joins TRBV7-9 to TRBJ1-5; 9 bases align to TRBD1. CDR1 SEHNR and CDR2 FQNEAQ come from the germline V gene (reference sequence). V gave up 5 bases and J gave up 4 bases; unmatched junction bases: 3. This CDR3 spans 14 amino acids. The CDR3 is CASSPDRGNQPQHF. The DNA for the CDR3 is TGTGCCAGCAGCCCGGACAGGGGTAATCAGCCCCAGCATTTT.

The chain links TRBV19 to TRBJ1-1; no clear D. The CDR3 spans 12 residues. Trimming left V 4 bases short and J 5 bases short, with 8 bases between. The V gene's germline CDR1 is LNHDA and CDR2 SQIVND (reference sequence). The DNA of the CDR3 is TGTGCCAGTAGTAGTCCCGGGACTGAAGCTTTCTTT. It is translated as CASSSPGTEAFF.

The chain is built from TRBV7-2 and TRBJ2-3; D remains ambiguous. This CDR3 contains 17 residues. V lost 0 bases and J lost 2, with 15 bases in between. From germline, CDR1 is SGHTA and CDR2 FQGNSA. CDR3 DNA sequence: TGTGCCAGCAGCTTAGCGGAGCTAGATAGTCCCACAGATACGCAGTATTTT. Its translation is CASSLAELDSPTDTQYF.

V usage is TRBV2 and J usage is TRBJ1-1, with 8 bases matching TRBD1. Per germline, CDR1 SNHLY and CDR2 FYNNEI. The CDR3 is made up of 13 amino acids. V trimming: 6 bases; J trimming: 3 bases; junction bases outside the gene matches: 3. The CDR3 DNA reads as TGTGCCAGCAGAGGACAGGGCGACACTGAAGCTTTCTTT. Its translation: CASRGQGDTEAFF.

The chain joins TRBV27 to TRBJ2-7; D is possibly TRBD2 (6 bases). Trimming took off 0 bases at V and 7 bases at J, with 13 bases between the two ends. Looked up from germline, CDR1 is MNHEY and CDR2 is SMNVEV (reference sequence). The CDR3 is made up of 14 amino acids. CDR3 bases: TGTGCCAGCAGTTTATCGCCAGGGACTGGAGAGCAGTACTTC. It encodes CASSLSPGTGEQYF.

The chain joins TRBV14 to TRBJ1-4, with D possibly being TRBD1 (5 bases). The V gene lost 4 bases and the J gene lost 5 bases, with 11 bases spanning the gap. This CDR3 is 14 amino acids long. Germline V gene data show CDR1 as SGHDN and CDR2 as FVKESK. CDR3 sequence (DNA): TGTGCCAGCAGCCCCGGGACCGGAAATGAAAAACTGTTTTTT. It specifies CASSPGTGNEKLFF.

The J gene is TRBJ2-2, the V gene TRBV27, with D hard to call. V was pared by 6 bases and J by 9 bases, with 11 bases between. CDR1 is MNHEY and CDR2 is SMNVEV in the germline V gene (reference sequence). This CDR3 region has 12 residues. CDR3 in amino acids: CASSLVGRELFF. The CDR3 nucleotides are TGTGCCAGCAGCCTGGTGGGGAGGGAGCTGTTTTTT.

The gene calls are TRBV6-6 and TRBJ2-7; 10 positions agree with TRBD1. V was clipped by 6 bases and J by 1 base; unmatched bases: 9. CDR1 and CDR2 from the germline V gene are MNHNY and SVGAGI (reference sequence). The CDR3 sequence is 16 residues long. CDR3 sequence: CASSHPGQGVSYEQYF. CDR3 nucleotide sequence: TGTGCCAGCAGCCACCCCGGACAGGGGGTATCCTACGAGCAGTACTTC.

This chain joins TRBV20-1 and TRBJ2-3; no clear D. The CDR3 is 11 amino acids. The ends were cut back, 3 bases at V and 8 bases at J, with 9 bases in the middle. CDR1 is DFQATT, CDR2 SNEGSKA, per germline (reference sequence). CDR3 DNA sequence: TGCAGTGCTAGTGTGCTCGGTACGCAGTATTTT. Its protein is CSASVLGTQYF.

In the case of this clone: A much larger clone lies a single base off, so this may be a read error. The identical CDR3 is also encoded by other nucleotide sequences in the sample. V is TRBV30 and J is TRBJ2-7; 9 nucleotides agree with TRBD2. The CDR3 is made up of 15 amino acids. Germline V CDR1 and CDR2: GTSNPN, SVGIG (reference sequence). CDR3 in amino acids: CAWRVGAGGPYEQYF. Here the CDR3 DNA reads TGTGCCTGGCGTGTAGGGGCGGGGGGGCCGTACGAGCAGTACTTC.

This chain uses TRBV4-1 with TRBJ2-1, with D perhaps matching TRBD1 (6 bases). V was cut by 0 bases and J by 4 bases, with 16 bases left in between. Germline CDR1 is MGHRA and CDR2 is YSYEKL. This CDR3 spans 17 amino acids. CDR3 region: CASSQDWNRDLYNEQFF. The CDR3 region has the DNA TGCGCCAGCAGCCAAGATTGGAACAGGGACCTTTACAATGAGCAGTTCTTC.

Written as DNA, the CDR3 is TGTGCCAGCAGAAGAGCGGGGAATACCCAAGAGACCCAGTACTTC. This gives the protein CASRRAGNTQETQYF. The chain is built from TRBV7-8 and TRBJ2-5; 7 bases are a match to TRBD2. CDR1 is SGHVS, CDR2 FQNEAQ, per germline. Trimming removed 6 bases from V and 1 base from J; junction bases left unmatched: 8. The CDR3 is 15 residues long.

The chain has TRBV5-5 and TRBJ2-3; tentatively, D is TRBD1 (6 bases). CDR1 and CDR2 (germline): SGHKS, YYEKEE (reference sequence). The CDR3 runs to 15 residues. V lost 4 bases and J lost 1, with 13 bases in between. This CDR3 is CASSEQGLGTDTQYF. Written as DNA, the CDR3 is TGTGCCAGCAGCGAACAGGGATTGGGCACAGATACGCAGTATTTT.